The rows below give T cell receptor beta chains drawn from one sample of a study of T-cell reconstitution after alpha-beta-depleted transplantation in children. One entry per CDR3 protein results from TCRdb running MiXCR on the PCR reads. The table shows nearly 400,000 distinct CDR3 sequences, with roughly 20% occurring only once. Sequencing used PBMCs from the stem cell graft donor, obtained from the stem cell graft. These receptors were taken from a human donor who donated a stem cell graft to a child with acute myeloid leukemia. Each CDR3 is given with its conserved first and last residue. A D gene is named only where the DNA matches it firmly. Clone sizes are given selectively: once, few, many, or a class where the clone is expanded.

J: TRBJ2-3
V: TRBV28
size: few
D: NA
CDR3: CASSRDLRGDTQYF
DNA: TGTGCCAGCAGTCGGGACTTACGGGGAGATACGCAGTATTTT

J: TRBJ2-1
V: TRBV18
size: NA
D: NA
CDR3: CASSPPVRTGLFF
DNA: TGTGCCAGCTCACCACCGGTTCGGACTGGCTTGTTCTTC

J: TRBJ2-7
V: TRBV2
size: few
D: NA
CDR3: CASSVRLQGEQYF
DNA: TGTGCCAGCAGTGTTAGGCTTCAGGGAGAGCAGTACTTC

J: TRBJ2-3
V: TRBV29-1
size: NA
D: NA
CDR3: CSVALLDGTDTQYF
DNA: TGCAGCGTTGCTTTGCTGGACGGCACAGATACGCAGTATTTT

J: TRBJ1-1
V: TRBV7-6
size: NA
D: NA
CDR3: CASSSSPGVGNTEAFF
DNA: TGTGCCAGCAGCTCCAGCCCTGGGGTCGGGAACACTGAAGCTTTCTTT

J: TRBJ2-5
V: TRBV7-2
size: NA
D: NA
CDR3: CASSWGSETQYF
DNA: TGTGCCAGCAGCTGGGGTTCAGAGACCCAGTACTTC

J: TRBJ2-1
V: TRBV6-1
size: few
D: NA
CDR3: CASTLRLNRDEQFF
DNA: TGTGCCAGCACCCTACGACTGAACCGTGATGAGCAGTTCTTC

J: TRBJ1-5
V: TRBV18
size: NA
D: NA
CDR3: CASSPEGNQPQHF
DNA: TGTGCCAGCTCACCCGAAGGCAATCAGCCCCAGCATTTT

J: TRBJ1-5
V: TRBV6-5
size: NA
D: TRBD1
CDR3: CASSSWDRGRDQPQHF
DNA: TGTGCCAGCAGTTCTTGGGACAGGGGAAGGGATCAGCCCCAGCATTTT

J: TRBJ1-2
V: TRBV10-3
size: few
D: NA
CDR3: CAISETTGNSGGYTF
DNA: TGTGCCATCAGTGAGACCACAGGGAATAGCGGAGGCTACACCTTC

J: TRBJ1-4
V: TRBV5-1
size: NA
D: NA
CDR3: CASSLVGGIGTNEKLFF
DNA: TGCGCCAGCAGCTTGGTAGGGGGGATTGGAACTAATGAAAAACTGTTTTTT

J: TRBJ2-1
V: TRBV15
size: many
D: TRBD2
CDR3: CATSDHPGLASNEQFF
DNA: TGTGCCACCAGCGACCACCCGGGACTAGCATCGAATGAGCAGTTCTTC

J: TRBJ1-5
V: TRBV12-3/TRBV12-4
size: NA
D: TRBD1
CDR3: CASSPEDRGGNQPQHF
DNA: TGTGCCAGCAGCCCAGAAGACAGGGGAGGTAATCAGCCCCAGCATTTT

J: TRBJ2-5
V: TRBV27
size: NA
D: NA
CDR3: CASRGGQETQYF
DNA: TGTGCCAGCAGGGGGGGACAAGAGACCCAGTACTTC

J: TRBJ2-3
V: TRBV27
size: many
D: NA
CDR3: CASSQEDPNTDTQYF
DNA: TGTGCCAGCAGTCAAGAGGACCCAAACACAGATACGCAGTATTTT

J: TRBJ2-7
V: TRBV5-1
size: NA
D: TRBD2
CDR3: CASSFDTSGGNEQYF
DNA: TGCGCCAGCAGCTTTGATACTAGCGGTGGTAACGAGCAGTACTTC

J: TRBJ2-5
V: TRBV7-9
size: few
D: NA
CDR3: CASSLILETQYF
DNA: TGTGCCAGCAGCTTAATACTAGAGACCCAGTACTTC

J: TRBJ2-1
V: TRBV5-1
size: NA
D: NA
CDR3: CASSRPETEYNEQFF
DNA: TGCGCCAGCAGCCGACCGGAGACAGAGTACAATGAGCAGTTCTTC

J: TRBJ2-7
V: TRBV28
size: NA
D: NA
CDR3: CASSLNRMQYF
DNA: TGTGCCAGCAGTTTAAACAGGATGCAGTACTTC

J: TRBJ2-1
V: TRBV4-1
size: NA
D: TRBD2
CDR3: CASSQLPGLAEKNKEQFF
DNA: TGCGCCAGCAGCCAGCTACCGGGACTAGCGGAAAAAAACAAGGAGCAGTTCTTC

J: TRBJ2-7
V: TRBV28
size: NA
D: NA
CDR3: CASSLGQSRYELYF
DNA: TGTGCCAGCAGTTTAGGACAGTCCCGTTACGAGCTGTACTTC

J: TRBJ2-1
V: TRBV29-1
size: NA
D: NA
CDR3: CSFIDVGGVDNEQFF
DNA: TGCAGCTTCATAGACGTGGGAGGCGTGGACAATGAGCAGTTCTTC

J: TRBJ2-7
V: TRBV6-5
size: NA
D: TRBD1
CDR3: CASSLDRDRLYEQYF
DNA: TGTGCCAGCAGTTTGGATCGGGACAGACTCTACGAGCAGTACTTC

J: TRBJ2-5
V: TRBV11-2
size: NA
D: NA
CDR3: CASSKDVWGETQYF
DNA: TGTGCCAGCAGCAAAGACGTATGGGGGGAGACCCAGTACTTC